This T cell receptor (beta chain) was recovered during a study of T-cell memory formation after mild COVID-19. Findings and caveats of the study: While clones contracting from day 15 to 85 were balanced between CD4 and CD8, later expanders leaned CD4+.

MiXCR, run by TCRdb on the 5' RACE reads, gives a single entry per CDR3 protein. The sample yields more than 350,000 distinct CDR3 sequences, about 17% seen once. This clonotype was seen only a few times. Its antigen is unidentified. The V gene's germline CDR1 is SGHTA and CDR2 FQGNSA. The CDR3 loop spans 19 amino acids. Between the trimmed V and J ends, which lost 3 bases and 2 bases, there was a span of 24 bases. The sample comprised PBMCs or a T cell subset sorted from them (not recorded which). V is TRBV7-2 and J is TRBJ2-3, with D perhaps TRBD1 (6 bases). This clonotype was sampled from a man between 18 and 35 years old who had mild COVID-19 (a few samples of this study predate the infection). Cell type and time point are not known. The CDR3: CASSFALQGLKSFTDTQYF. In nucleotides, the CDR3 is TGTGCCAGCAGCTTCGCCTTACAGGGCCTCAAAAGTTTCACAGATACGCAGTATTTT. The entire variable domain, with the rest obtained from reference TRBV7-2 and TRBJ2-3, is as follows: GAGVSQSPSNKVTEKGKDVELRCDPISGHTALYWYRQSLGQGLEFLIYFQGNSAPDKSGLPSDRFSAERTGGSVSTLTIQRTQQEDSAVYLCASSFALQGLKSFTDTQYFGPGTRLTVL.